These 8 T cell receptor beta chains originate from one sample sequenced in a study of blood T cells in healthy people across ages. A second PCR of 7 to 11 cycles used a sample-barcoded 5' primer and a J-beta primer mix. TCRdb used MiXCR to reprocess the 5' RACE reads, holding one entry per CDR3 protein. Among about 830,000 distinct CDR3 sequences listed, nearly 60% were seen once. Sequencing used blood. Every receptor here comes from a young man in good health.

This chain joins TRBV7-2 and TRBJ2-1, with 10 bases aligning to TRBD2. The length of the CDR3 is 16 residues. Per the germline V gene, CDR1 is SGHTA and CDR2 is FQGNSA. V lost 2 bases and J lost 4; bases outside the gene matches: 5. CDR3 residues: CASSLSGGARYNEQFF. The CDR3 DNA is TGTGCCAGCAGCTTAAGCGGGGGGGCGCGTTACAATGAGCAGTTCTTC.

As regards this clonotype: A read error may account for a junction end that differs from germline. The chain is built from TRBV29-1 and TRBJ2-1; tentatively, D is TRBD2 (5 bases). The CDR3 is made up of 13 amino acids. Germline V lookup: CDR1 SQVTM, CDR2 ANQGSEA. CDR3 sequence reads: CSVERRNYNAQFF. CDR3 DNA: TGCAGCGTTGAAAGGAGGAACTACAATGCGCAGTTCTTC.

The chain carries TRBV29-1 and TRBJ2-1; a weak D match, TRBD2 (6 bases). The germline V gene encodes CDR1 SQVTM and CDR2 ANQGSEA. The CDR3 spans 17 residues. Trimming stripped 4 bases from V and 5 bases from J, with 24 bases between. The CDR3 here is CSVVPRLVSARDNEQFF. As DNA, the CDR3 is TGCAGCGTTGTGCCCCGACTAGTAAGCGCCCGGGACAATGAGCAGTTCTTC.

This rearrangement joins TRBV12-2 to TRBJ2-3. TRBV12-2 is recorded as a pseudogene. The CDR3 extends over 15 amino acids. The DNA for the CDR3 is TGTGCAAGTCGCCTCGGAAGTGGGAGCACAGATACGCAGTATTTT. Its protein is CASRLGSGSTDTQYF.

The CDR3 reads CSARGASEQYF. The CDR3 bases are TGCAGTGCTAGAGGTGCATCGGAGCAGTACTTC. This chain links TRBV20-1 with TRBJ2-7; D unclear. CDR1 and CDR2 (germline): DFQATT, SNEGSKA (reference sequence). This CDR3 contains 11 residues. Trimming took off 1 base at V and 7 bases at J, with 8 bases between the two ends.

This clonotype was seen ten or more times. The chain carries TRBV20-1 and TRBJ2-7, with TRBD1 matching over 9 bases. The CDR3 loop spans 12 amino acids. The germline V gene has CDR1 DFQATT and CDR2 SNEGSKA (reference sequence). The ends lost 4 bases at V and 6 bases at J; junction bases unmatched: 4. In nucleotides, the CDR3 is TGCAGTGCTACGGGACAGGGTGGCGAGCAGTACTTC. It specifies CSATGQGGEQYF.

The CDR3 region has the DNA TGTGCCAGCTCCCTAAAGACAGGGGTGGGCGAGCAGTACTTC. Amino acids: CASSLKTGVGEQYF. The chain carries TRBV2 and TRBJ2-7; 8 nucleotides agree with TRBD1. J was trimmed by 6 bases and V by 8 bases; bases with no gene match: 12. Germline V gene sequence: CDR1 SNHLY, CDR2 FYNNEI. The CDR3 sequence is 14 residues long.

The rearrangement joins TRBV4-3 to TRBJ2-1; D call uncertain. The germline gives CDR1 LGHNA, CDR2 YSLEER. Trimming removed 4 bases from V and 4 bases from J, with 11 bases in between. The CDR3 is 14 residues long. CDR3 coding DNA: TGCGCCAGCAGCCCCGGGCGAGAATACAATGAGCAGTTCTTC. It translates to CASSPGREYNEQFF.